The 22 T cell receptor beta chains reported below all come from one sample, sequenced in a study of T cell repertoires in ileal Crohn's disease. TCRdb's copy holds only in-frame clones and misses some; the assay was immunoSEQ multiplex PCR. The sample shows fewer than 20,000 clones, roughly 70% of them seen only once. Sample: ileal tissue. The receptors shown here come from an adult with Crohn's disease.

This clone has a single count. V is TRBV19 and J is TRBJ1-2; 9 bases map to TRBD1. The CDR3 has 17 amino acids. Germline assignment: CDR1 LNHDA and CDR2 SQIVND (reference sequence). V shed 6 bases, J shed 4 bases, and the junction held 15 bases outside the gene matches. CDR3 sequence: CASSPQPGTGLVYGYTF. The CDR3 nucleotides read TGTGCCAGTAGCCCTCAACCTGGGACAGGGCTCGTCTATGGCTACACCTTC.

The V call is TRBV7-7, the J call TRBJ1-4; D uncertain. The germline CDR1 and CDR2 sequences are SSHAT and FNYEAQ (reference sequence). CDR3 size: 15 residues. V lost 0 bases to trimming and J lost 8 bases, with 13 bases between them. The CDR3 loop reads CASSLAGGGGEKLFF. As DNA, the CDR3 is TGTGCCAGCAGCTTAGCGGGTGGCGGAGGGGAAAAACTGTTTTTT.

This sequence joins TRBV27 and TRBJ2-5; D is ambiguous. The CDR3 extends over 13 amino acids. Germline V lookup: CDR1 MNHEY, CDR2 SMNVEV (reference sequence). Trimming stripped 3 bases from V and 2 bases from J, with 7 bases between. The CDR3 loop is CASSFVPQETQYF. The CDR3 DNA reads as TGTGCCAGCAGTTTTGTCCCTCAAGAGACCCAGTACTTC.

The chain uses TRBV6-4 and TRBJ2-5; 9 bases match TRBD1. From germline, CDR1 is MRHNA and CDR2 SNTAGT. Germline trimming cut 0 bases from V and 4 bases from J; bases unmatched to any gene: 3. The CDR3 runs to 15 residues. The CDR3 sequence: CASSDSTGGGETQYF. In nucleotides, the CDR3 is TGTGCCAGCAGTGACTCAACAGGGGGCGGAGAGACCCAGTACTTC.

The rearrangement uses TRBV12-2 and TRBJ2-1; the table gives TRBD2 as D, unverified against the DNA. TRBV12-2 is a listed pseudogene. The CDR3 contains 15 residues. Here the CDR3 reads CASRLAKARDNEQFF. The CDR3 nucleotides read TGTGCAAGTCGCTTAGCGAAGGCTAGAGACAATGAGCAGTTCTTC.

This clone has a handful of counts. The chain combines TRBV7-8 with TRBJ1-2, with 8 bases matching TRBD1. CDR3 length equals 15 residues. V dropped 8 bases and J dropped 4; count of bases not matched to a gene: 12. Germline V CDR1 and CDR2: SGHVS, FQNEAQ. CDR3 sequence: CASVSDGQGLYGYTF. DNA of the CDR3: TGTGCCAGCGTATCCGATGGACAGGGTCTCTATGGCTACACCTTC.

The genes are TRBV5-1 and TRBJ2-5, with 7 nucleotides matching TRBD1. The J segment lost 4 bases and the V segment lost 2 bases, leaving 5 bases of the junction unmatched. The CDR3 runs to 14 residues. In germline, CDR1 is SGHRS, CDR2 YFSETQ. In DNA form, the CDR3 reads TGCGCCAGCAGCTTCAGTGCAGGGGGAGAGACCCAGTACTTC. Translation: CASSFSAGGETQYF.

V usage is TRBV2 and J usage is TRBJ1-1; D is possibly TRBD1 (6 bases). The V end lost 11 bases, the J end lost 4 bases, and 17 bases lay between the germline ends. The germline V gene encodes CDR1 SNHLY and CDR2 FYNNEI. The CDR3 contains 13 residues. The CDR3 spells CAGKDRQITEAFF. The CDR3 DNA follows: TGTGCCGGGAAAGACAGGCAGATCACTGAAGCTTTCTTT.

The chain couples TRBV2 to TRBJ2-1, with 10 bases that match TRBD2. The CDR3 runs 14 residues. V was clipped by 5 bases and J by 8 bases; unmatched bases: 6. The germline V gene encodes CDR1 SNHLY and CDR2 FYNNEI. In DNA, the CDR3 is TGTGCCAGCAGTATAGCGGGGGGCCGCGATGAGCAGTTCTTC. Its protein is CASSIAGGRDEQFF. The full variable domain, in which reference TRBV2 and TRBJ2-1 provide the parts outside the CDR3, is EPEVTQTPSHQVTQMGQEVILRCVPISNHLYFYWYRQILGQKVEFLVSFYNNEISEKSEIFDDQFSVERPDGSNFTLKIRSTKLEDSAMYFCASSIAGGRDEQFFGPGTRLTVL.

The rearrangement links TRBV2 to TRBJ2-4; 14 bases fit TRBD2. This CDR3 spans 16 amino acids. Germline lookup yields CDR1 SNHLY and CDR2 FYNNEI. V lost 7 bases to trimming and J lost 6 bases; unmatched junction nucleotides: 8. Here the CDR3 reads CASTLTSGGAGNIQYF. CDR3 sequence (DNA): TGTGCCAGCACCCTGACTAGCGGGGGGGCCGGAAACATTCAGTACTTC.

V and J are TRBV6-5 and TRBJ1-5; D perhaps matches TRBD1 (6 bases). This CDR3 is 13 amino acids long. Germline V gene lookup returns CDR1 MNHEY and CDR2 SVGAGI. V lost 6 bases and J lost 6, with 12 bases in between. The CDR3 coding sequence is TGTGCCAGCAGGTCAGGGGCCGTTCAGCCCCAGCATTTT. Translated, it gives CASRSGAVQPQHF.

A few counts support this clone. The V and J genes are TRBV15 and TRBJ1-4; 8 bases map to TRBD1. Germline CDR1 LNHNV, CDR2 YYDKDF (reference sequence). CDR3 length: 16 residues. Trimming cost V 5 bases and J 6 bases; bases outside gene matches: 11. CDR3 region: CATSGPRTGSHEKLFF. DNA for the CDR3: TGTGCCACCAGCGGACCCAGGACAGGGTCGCATGAAAAACTGTTTTTT.

As regards this clone: One end of the junction fails to match germline, which may point to a read error. J is TRBJ2-7 and V is TRBV5-6; D might be TRBD1 or TRBD2, each matching 6 bases. The CDR3 is made up of 16 amino acids. The germline gives CDR1 SGHDT, CDR2 YYEEEE. CDR3: CASRLGGSVRGYEQYF. The CDR3 nucleotides are TGTGCCAGCAGGTTGGGGGGAAGTGTTAGGGGGTACGAGCAGTACTTC. Full variable domain (remainder filled in from reference TRBV5-6 and TRBJ2-7): DAGVTQSPTHLIKTRGQQVTLRCSPKSGHDTVSWYQQALGQGPQFIFQYYEEEERQRGNFPDRFSGHQFPNYSSELNVNALLLGDSALYLCASRLGGSVRGYEQYFGPGTRLTVT.

The genes are TRBV28 and TRBJ1-6; 9 nucleotides agree with TRBD1. Germline assignment: CDR1 MDHEN and CDR2 SYDVKM. V shed 9 bases, J shed 7 bases, and the junction held 7 bases outside the gene matches. The CDR3 spans 14 residues. The CDR3 spells CASIPGQGNSPLHF. The CDR3 coding sequence is TGTGCCAGTATTCCGGGACAGGGCAATTCACCCCTCCACTTT. Together with reference TRBV28 and TRBJ1-6, the CDR3 gives the full variable domain: DVKVTQSSRYLVKRTGEKVFLECVQDMDHENMFWYRQDPGLGLRLIYFSYDVKMKEKGDIPEGYSVSREKKERFSLILESASTNQTSMYLCASIPGQGNSPLHFGNGTRLTVT.

The rearrangement joins TRBV2 to TRBJ1-6, with no clear D. The V gene lost 6 bases and the J gene lost 7 bases, with 4 bases spanning the gap. Germline V gene lookup returns CDR1 SNHLY and CDR2 FYNNEI. CDR3 length: 11 amino acids. CDR3 loop: CASSRNSPLHF. In nucleotides, the CDR3 is TGTGCCAGCAGCCGGAATTCACCCCTCCACTTT.

The V gene is TRBV21-1, the J gene TRBJ1-1. TRBV21-1 is termed a pseudogene. This CDR3 is built from 16 residues. The CDR3 region has the DNA TGTGCCAGCAGCAAAAGGGCGGGGGTTGGTAACACTGAAGCTTTCTTT. Protein product: CASSKRAGVGNTEAFF.

The genes are TRBV19 and TRBJ1-5, with TRBD1 identical over 7 bases. V was pared by 6 bases and J by 4 bases, with 3 bases of the junction left unmatched. Germline V gene lookup returns CDR1 LNHDA and CDR2 SQIVND (reference sequence). CDR3 size: 13 residues. CDR3 region: CASRTGVNQPQHF. In DNA, the CDR3 is TGTGCCAGTAGAACAGGGGTTAATCAGCCCCAGCATTTT.

The chain uses TRBV4-1 and TRBJ2-7; tentative D call: TRBD2 (5 bases). CDR1 and CDR2 (germline): MGHRA, YSYEKL. The CDR3 is 14 amino acids. Trimming stripped 8 bases from V and 0 bases from J, with 14 bases between. The chain's CDR3 is CASRWTGSSYEQYF. In DNA form, the CDR3 reads TGCGCCAGCCGCTGGACGGGAAGCTCCTACGAGCAGTACTTC.

The rearrangement joins TRBV15 to TRBJ1-5; D call uncertain. The CDR3 sequence is 12 residues long. Germline lookup yields CDR1 LNHNV and CDR2 YYDKDF (reference sequence). V lost 2 bases and J lost 5, with 4 bases in between. DNA of the CDR3: TGTGCCACCAGCAGATCTTATCAGCCCCAGCATTTT. Translated, it gives CATSRSYQPQHF.

The chain carries TRBV7-9 and TRBJ2-3, with 8 bases that match TRBD1. V shed 3 bases and J 5 bases; nucleotides not matched to a gene: 7. Looked up from germline, CDR1 is SEHNR and CDR2 is FQNEAQ (reference sequence). The CDR3 spans 15 residues. The CDR3 reads CASSFSRGRGDTQYF. For the CDR3, the DNA is TGTGCCAGCAGCTTTAGCAGGGGGCGGGGAGATACGCAGTATTTT.

This clone was picked up one time. The V call is TRBV20-1, the J call TRBJ1-1, with D possibly being TRBD1 (6 bases). CDR1 is DFQATT and CDR2 is SNEGSKA in the germline V gene (reference sequence). Trimming left V 6 bases short and J 4 bases short, with 6 bases between. This CDR3 is 10 amino acids long. DNA for the CDR3: TGCAGTGCCAGGGGCACTGAAGCTTTCTTT. Its protein is CSARGTEAFF.

The V gene is TRBV10-3, the J gene TRBJ1-1, with D possibly TRBD1 on 6 matching bases. CDR3 length: 12 residues. Trimming removed 10 bases from V and 11 bases from J, with 20 bases in between. Germline values: CDR1 ENHRY, CDR2 SYGVKD. CDR3 sequence (DNA): TGTGCCAGCAACGAACAGGGTAGGGGGGCTTTCTTT. Amino acid sequence: CASNEQGRGAFF.